A selection of T cell receptor beta chains follows, all from one sample in a study of human T cells and chemical hapten exposure. TCRdb re-analysed the RACE reads in MiXCR, keeping a single row per CDR3 protein. The sample yields around 380,000 distinct CDR3 sequences, 5.5% seen once. Sequenced here: whole blood, sampled in connection with sensitization to the hapten diphenylcyclopropenone (DPC). The receptors were sampled from a young woman with alopecia areata. Some clones in this sample may be carry-over from other donors' samples. Both conserved end residues are trimmed from each CDR3. Only part of the rows carry a size: once, few, many, or a class if the clone is expanded.

v_call: TRBV5-6; clone_size: few; cdr3_aa: ASSLELVPEAF
v_call: TRBV6-2/TRBV6-3; clone_size: many; cdr3_aa: ASFEPARAGYT
v_call: TRBV29-1; clone_size: -; cdr3_aa: SVEVRGLLNQPQH
v_call: TRBV29-1; clone_size: many; cdr3_aa: SVGRGGGETQY
v_call: TRBV6-2/TRBV6-3; clone_size: few; cdr3_aa: ASSAVPSGANVLT
v_call: TRBV3-1; clone_size: many; cdr3_aa: ASSQGTSSGNTIY
v_call: TRBV6-2/TRBV6-3; clone_size: -; cdr3_aa: ASSYGGTRADTQY
v_call: TRBV12-3/TRBV12-4; clone_size: few; cdr3_aa: ASSLNEGTQY
v_call: TRBV4-3; clone_size: few; cdr3_aa: ASSQDAGDEQY
v_call: TRBV5-1; clone_size: many; cdr3_aa: ASSTDGGSTDTQY
v_call: TRBV12-3/TRBV12-4; clone_size: many; cdr3_aa: ASSFAGGQADTQY
v_call: TRBV4-3; clone_size: few; cdr3_aa: ASSQDRGAGELF
v_call: TRBV5-4; clone_size: many; cdr3_aa: ASSLSGSLYSPLH
v_call: TRBV12-3/TRBV12-4; clone_size: -; cdr3_aa: ASSSNPHRDFH
v_call: TRBV10-3; clone_size: many; cdr3_aa: AISDPGTAFSGANVLT
v_call: TRBV9; clone_size: few; cdr3_aa: ASSVKVGPGTDTQY
v_call: TRBV7-2; clone_size: many; cdr3_aa: ASSSIAGSTDTQY
v_call: TRBV10-3; clone_size: -; cdr3_aa: AISEVKEKDEKLF
v_call: TRBV5-1; clone_size: -; cdr3_aa: ASSLERTTDTQY
v_call: TRBV15; clone_size: -; cdr3_aa: ATSHGGAGNQPQH
v_call: TRBV29-1; clone_size: few; cdr3_aa: SVELGQRETQY
v_call: TRBV29-1; clone_size: many; cdr3_aa: SLSGGGTEAF
v_call: TRBV15; clone_size: few; cdr3_aa: ATSRGDRDGQPQH
v_call: TRBV6-5; clone_size: few; cdr3_aa: ASSLTGSPSKLF
v_call: TRBV20-1; clone_size: many; cdr3_aa: SAQAGVGNQPQH
v_call: TRBV6-5; clone_size: -; cdr3_aa: ASSGGDRGDEKLF
v_call: TRBV10-3; clone_size: many; cdr3_aa: AISDVSATDTQY
v_call: TRBV29-1; clone_size: many; cdr3_aa: SVEPSAGNYNEQF
v_call: TRBV3-1; clone_size: -; cdr3_aa: ASSQGFGDSTDTQY
v_call: TRBV10-3; clone_size: -; cdr3_aa: AISEMTQPQH
v_call: TRBV6-6; clone_size: many; cdr3_aa: ASTYSPSDTQY
v_call: TRBV7-9; clone_size: many; cdr3_aa: ASLAGAGGDTQY
v_call: TRBV6-2/TRBV6-3; clone_size: -; cdr3_aa: ASSSGTSGNNEQF
v_call: TRBV15; clone_size: few; cdr3_aa: ATSSDRGYEQY
v_call: TRBV4-2; clone_size: many; cdr3_aa: ASSQDEYSGANVLT
v_call: TRBV29-1; clone_size: -; cdr3_aa: SANPASSYNEQF
v_call: TRBV12-3/TRBV12-4; clone_size: -; cdr3_aa: ASTPTAGGLLAKNIQY
v_call: TRBV12-3/TRBV12-4; clone_size: -; cdr3_aa: ASSTQGAEEKLF
v_call: TRBV12-3/TRBV12-4; clone_size: many; cdr3_aa: ASSFAETQY
v_call: TRBV15; clone_size: few; cdr3_aa: ATSRVRANTEAF
v_call: TRBV20-1; clone_size: -; cdr3_aa: SASASGRETQY
v_call: TRBV19; clone_size: few; cdr3_aa: ASSMMETETQY
v_call: TRBV9; clone_size: -; cdr3_aa: ASSGGQNNEQF
v_call: TRBV5-4; clone_size: many; cdr3_aa: ASSSAKSYGYT
v_call: TRBV7-2; clone_size: -; cdr3_aa: ASSLAPTTGELF
v_call: TRBV6-2/TRBV6-3; clone_size: -; cdr3_aa: ASSYCDQGVNSPLH
v_call: TRBV9; clone_size: many; cdr3_aa: ASSAAGASYGYT
v_call: TRBV6-2/TRBV6-3; clone_size: -; cdr3_aa: ASRQGFEGETQY
v_call: TRBV6-5; clone_size: many; cdr3_aa: ASSYGAGEETQY